These T cell receptor beta chains were read from a single sample in a study of CD8+ T cells in alopecia areata. Repertoires were generated with immunoSEQ multiplex PCR, while TCRdb's copy carries only in-frame clones and drops some. The profile shows fewer than 150,000 clones, roughly two fifths of them singletons. Sequenced input: CD4+ T cells sorted from blood. These receptors all stem from a human donor with alopecia areata. The CDR3 runs from the conserved cysteine through the conserved F or W. Each record gives: CDR3 DNA, CDR3 protein, clone size, V gene, J gene, D gene. A D gene is named only where the DNA matches it firmly. Clone size is stated in some rows and not others, as once, few, many or a class when expanded.

TGTGCCTGGAGATACACCGGGACTCCGCAGTATTTT,CAWRYTGTPQYF,NA,TRBV30,TRBJ2-3,NA
TGTGCCTGGAGAGTGGCCCACACAGATACGCAGTATTTT,CAWRVAHTDTQYF,once,TRBV30,TRBJ2-3,NA
TGTGCCAGCAGCCCCCTGGTGGGGCTAGCGGGACCAGATACGCAGTATTTT,CASSPLVGLAGPDTQYF,few,TRBV7-9,TRBJ2-3,TRBD2
TGTGCCAGCAGCCTTAATAACGGCCCCTACGAGCAGTACTTC,CASSLNNGPYEQYF,NA,TRBV7-2,TRBJ2-7,NA
TGTGCCAGCAGCCGCCGCGGGACAGACCAAGAGACCCAGTACTTC,CASSRRGTDQETQYF,few,TRBV14,TRBJ2-5,NA
TGCAGTGCCTCCTACAATGAGCAGTTCTTC,CSASYNEQFF,NA,TRBV20-1,TRBJ2-1,NA
TGTGCCTGGAGCCCGAGCGGCAGGGGATCTAGCAATCAGCCCCAGCATTTT,CAWSPSGRGSSNQPQHF,NA,TRBV30,TRBJ1-5,NA
TGCAGCGTTGTCGGGGGCGATGGCTACACCTTC,CSVVGGDGYTF,NA,TRBV29-1,TRBJ1-2,NA
TGCGCCAGCACCAATATGTGGACAGCCTACGAGCAGTACTTC,CASTNMWTAYEQYF,NA,TRBV23-1,TRBJ2-7,NA
TGCGCCAGCAGCTTGAAAGGGCCAGAGACCCAGTACTTC,CASSLKGPETQYF,NA,TRBV5-1,TRBJ2-5,NA
TGTGCCAGCAGCCCTCGTGGAGTCGACTATGGCTACACCTTC,CASSPRGVDYGYTF,NA,TRBV7-9,TRBJ1-2,NA
TGCAGCGTTATCTTCGGCATCACCGGGGAGCTGTTTTTT,CSVIFGITGELFF,NA,TRBV29-1,TRBJ2-2,NA
TGTGCCAGCAGCACCCTAAATGAGCAGTTCTTC,CASSTLNEQFF,few,TRBV28,TRBJ2-1,NA
TGCGCCAGCGGGGGGGACCCGAGGGACCGCGAGCAGTACTTC,CASGGDPRDREQYF,few,TRBV5-1,TRBJ2-7,TRBD2
TGCAGCGTTGAAGGACCCGGGGAAAGTGACTATGGCTACACCTTC,CSVEGPGESDYGYTF,few,TRBV29-1,TRBJ1-2,NA
TGTGCCAGCAGCGTTACCGGGACTAGCGGGGAGCGGGAGCAGTTCTTC,CASSVTGTSGEREQFF,once,TRBV9,TRBJ2-1,TRBD2
TGCAGCGTTGAAGATATTGGTCAGCCCCAGCATTTT,CSVEDIGQPQHF,few,TRBV29-1,TRBJ1-5,NA
TGCGCCAGCAGCCAAGAGGTCGTAAACCTCTACGAGCAGTACTTC,CASSQEVVNLYEQYF,few,TRBV4-3,TRBJ2-7,NA